The T cell receptor beta chain under discussion was sequenced for a study of identical twins. Many counts were recorded for this clonotype. TCRdb independently ran MiXCR on the 5' RACE reads; one entry per CDR3 protein. The data contain approximately 140,000 distinct CDR3 sequences, under 4.5% of them singletons. This CDR3 spans 14 amino acids. Germline V CDR1 and CDR2: DFQATT, SNEGSKA (reference sequence). V lost 6 bases to trimming and J lost 5 bases, with 19 bases between them. What was sequenced was memory T cells sorted from blood. This chain joins TRBV20-1 and TRBJ1-1; no firm D call. This sequence originates from a young man in good health. CDR3 nucleotide sequence: TGCAGTGCCGCCGGGAAAGTTAGAGGGACTGAAGCTTTCTTT. Translated, it gives CSAAGKVRGTEAFF.